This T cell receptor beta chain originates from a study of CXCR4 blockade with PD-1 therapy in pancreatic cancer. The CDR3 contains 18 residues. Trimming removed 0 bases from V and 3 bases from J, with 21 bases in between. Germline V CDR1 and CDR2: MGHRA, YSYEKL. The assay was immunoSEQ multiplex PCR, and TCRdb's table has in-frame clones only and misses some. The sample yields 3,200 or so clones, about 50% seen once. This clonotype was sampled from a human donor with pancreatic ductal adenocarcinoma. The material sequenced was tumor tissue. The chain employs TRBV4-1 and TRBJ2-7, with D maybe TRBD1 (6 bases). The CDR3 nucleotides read TGCGCCAGCAGCCAAGATCCCCCGGGACACCGTGGAATCTACGAGCAGTACTTC. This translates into CASSQDPPGHRGIYEQYF.